This T cell receptor (beta chain) was sequenced during a study of T cell responses to AZD1222 COVID-19 vaccine. Germline CDR1 is SGHDN and CDR2 is FVKESK. The V gene lost 6 bases and the J gene lost 2 bases, with 12 bases spanning the gap. This CDR3 is 14 amino acids long. TCRdb's copy holds only in-frame clones and misses some; the assay was immunoSEQ multiplex PCR. The table lists tens of thousands of clones, around 90% of them singletons, with around 5.1% in the top ten. This clone showed up just once. As yet, its antigen is unknown. Study-wide results and caveats: White British people made up most donors, females outnumbered males, and clonal diversity was possibly underestimated.

Material: peripheral blood, obtained on day 0 of MenACWY control vaccination. The source of this sequence is an adult in good health. J is TRBJ2-3 and V is TRBV14; D is unresolved. CDR3 in DNA: TGTGCCAGCAGTTCTATAGGGCTCACAGATACGCAGTATTTT. The encoded protein is CASSSIGLTDTQYF. The full variable domain, its missing parts supplied by reference TRBV14 and TRBJ2-3, is EAGVTQFPSHSVIEKGQTVTLRCDPISGHDNLYWYRRVMGKEIKFLLHFVKESKQDESGMPNNRFLAERTGGTYSTLKVQPAELEDSGVYFCASSSIGLTDTQYFGPGTRLTVL.